A selection of T cell receptor beta chains follows, all from one sample in a study of STAT5B mutations in CD4+ large granular lymphocyte leukemia. Using immunoSEQ multiplex PCR, the repertoire was profiled, and TCRdb retains in-frame clones only, with some absent. The sample yields over 35,000 clones, roughly 80% seen once. Specimen: CD4+ T cells from blood buffy coats. These receptors were taken from a human donor in good health. CDR3s include the opening cysteine and the closing phenylalanine or tryptophan. The D gene is left open where the match is weak. The size field is filled for only some rows; it gives once, few, many or a size class.

j_call v_call d_call clone_size cdr3_nt cdr3_aa
TRBJ2-2 TRBV11-2 - - TGTGCCAGCAGCTTAGACGGGACATCGAACACCGGGGAGCTGTTTTTT CASSLDGTSNTGELFF
TRBJ2-7 TRBV28 - - TGTGCCAGCAGTTTAGGACAGTATAATTCCTACGAGCAGTACTTC CASSLGQYNSYEQYF
TRBJ2-7 TRBV11-2 - few TGTGCCAGCAGCTTCAGGGGCTACGAGCAGTACTTC CASSFRGYEQYF
TRBJ1-4 TRBV5-1 TRBD1 - TGCGCCAGCAGCCGACTACAACAGGGGACTAATGAAAAACTGTTTTTT CASSRLQQGTNEKLFF
TRBJ2-7 TRBV6-5 TRBD1 - TGTGCCAGCAGTTACTCGGACAGGGCTCGCGAGCAGTACTTC CASSYSDRAREQYF
TRBJ2-2 TRBV5-1 TRBD2 few TGCGCCAGCAGCCCGGGGGGAGCCCTAGTAACCGGGGAGCTGTTTTTT CASSPGGALVTGELFF
TRBJ1-4 TRBV6-1 - - TGTGCCAGCAGTGAAGGACGGATAAGTCTGGCTAATGAAAAACTGTTTTTT CASSEGRISLANEKLFF
TRBJ2-7 TRBV28 TRBD1 - TGTGCCAGCAGGACAGGGGTGGCCTACGAGCAGTACTTC CASRTGVAYEQYF
TRBJ2-7 TRBV28 TRBD2 - TGTGCCAGCAGTCAACCGGGACTAGCATTCGAGCAGTACTTC CASSQPGLAFEQYF
TRBJ2-7 TRBV6-1 - - TGTGCCAGCAGAGCACGCCAGGGTGGCGACTACGAGCAGTACTTC CASRARQGGDYEQYF
TRBJ1-1 TRBV30 - - TGTGCCTGGAAAATAGGGGCGTCCGCTGAAGCTTTCTTT CAWKIGASAEAFF
TRBJ2-2 TRBV5-8 - - TGTGCCAGCAGAATTACAGGGACCGGGGAGCTGTTTTTT CASRITGTGELFF
TRBJ2-6 TRBV7-9 - once TGTGCCAGCAGCTTAGCGGGGGCCATTTCTGGGGCCAACGTCCTGACTTTC CASSLAGAISGANVLTF
TRBJ1-1 TRBV10-2 TRBD1 once TGCGCCAGCACCGGGACAGGGGGAGTCACTGAAGCTTTCTTT CASTGTGGVTEAFF
TRBJ2-7 TRBV6-5 TRBD2 - TGTGCCAGCAGTTACAGCCTAGCGGGAGGACTTGAGCAGTACTTC CASSYSLAGGLEQYF
TRBJ2-7 TRBV10-2 - - TGCGCCAGCAGGAGGGTGGACCTAACCTACGAGCAGTACTTC CASRRVDLTYEQYF
TRBJ2-7 TRBV12-2 - - TGTGCAAGTCGCGAACAACTAGCGGGAGGACACTACGAGCAGTACTTC CASREQLAGGHYEQYF
TRBJ2-3 TRBV7-2 TRBD2 - TGTGCCAGCAGCTTAGGGCTAGCGGGGGCTCGGGGCACAGATACGCAGTATTTT CASSLGLAGARGTDTQYF
TRBJ1-5 TRBV30 - few TGTGCCTGGAGTTGGGGGTATCAGCCCCAGCATTTT CAWSWGYQPQHF
TRBJ1-1 TRBV19 TRBD1 - TGTGCCAGTAGTGTGGACAGGGAGAACACTGAAGCTTTCTTT CASSVDRENTEAFF
TRBJ1-2 TRBV28 TRBD1 few TGTGCCAGCAGTCAGGGACAGGGGATTAGCTATGGCTACACCTTC CASSQGQGISYGYTF
TRBJ2-1 TRBV5-4 TRBD1 - TGTGCCAGCAGCCAGGGACAGGACTACAATGAGCAGTTCTTC CASSQGQDYNEQFF
TRBJ2-7 TRBV6-5 - - TGTGCCAGCAGTTACGACAGAACGGCGAAGCAGTACTTC CASSYDRTAKQYF
TRBJ1-4 TRBV7-2 TRBD1 - TGTGCCAGCAGCTCAGGACAGGGGTGGGAAAAACTGTTTTTT CASSSGQGWEKLFF
TRBJ1-5 TRBV4-2 - - TGTGCCAGCAGCCAAGAGGGAGGGGTCGGCAATCAGCCCCAGCATTTT CASSQEGGVGNQPQHF
TRBJ2-6 TRBV7-8 - - TGTGCCAGCAGCTTCGGAGGGGACAGCTCTGGGGCCAACGTCCTGACTTTC CASSFGGDSSGANVLTF
TRBJ2-7 TRBV28 - - TGTGCCAGCAGTTTAACGGCAAGATGGTACGAGCAGTACTTC CASSLTARWYEQYF
TRBJ1-6 TRBV30 - few TGTGCCTGGAACGGGCTCCAGCTTAATTCACCCCTCCACTTT CAWNGLQLNSPLHF
TRBJ2-5 TRBV27 TRBD2 - TGTGCCAGCAGTCCATCCTCCTCCGGGACTAGGGGAGAGACCCAGTACTTC CASSPSSSGTRGETQYF
TRBJ2-7 TRBV18 TRBD1 - TGTGCCAGCTCACCAGAGGCAGGGGGCTCCTACGAGCAGTACTTC CASSPEAGGSYEQYF
TRBJ2-5 TRBV18 TRBD2 - TGTGCCAGCTCACCATTTCAGAGAGGGGAGGGCGAGACCCAGTACTTC CASSPFQRGEGETQYF
TRBJ1-1 TRBV6-1 - few TGTGCCAGCAGTGCGGGGGGGCCCACTGAAGCTTTCTTT CASSAGGPTEAFF
TRBJ2-1 TRBV7-2 TRBD2 - TGTGCCAGCAGCCAAGAGAGCGGGGGGCTCCGAGAGCAGTTCTTC CASSQESGGLREQFF
TRBJ1-3 TRBV28 - - TGTGCCAGCCAATCCACTGGAAACACCATATATTTT CASQSTGNTIYF
TRBJ1-6 TRBV30 TRBD1 - TGTGCCTGGAAGCTGGGCGGGACAGGGTATTCACCCCTCCACTTT CAWKLGGTGYSPLHF
TRBJ2-7 TRBV6-1 TRBD1 - TGTGCCAGCAGTGAAGGGGACAGGGGGGACGAGCAGTACTTC CASSEGDRGDEQYF
TRBJ1-2 TRBV4-2 - - TGTGCCAGCAGACAAGAAGGAACAGGGCATGGCTACACCTTC CASRQEGTGHGYTF
TRBJ2-3 TRBV7-8 TRBD2 - TGTGCCAGCAGCCCAAAACAGCTACTAGCGGGAATCACAGATACGCAGTATTTT CASSPKQLLAGITDTQYF
TRBJ1-1 TRBV10-3 TRBD1 - TGTGCCATCAGTGAGTCTGGACAGGAAAACACTGAAGCTTTCTTT CAISESGQENTEAFF
TRBJ1-6 TRBV2 TRBD1 - TGTGCCAGCAGCGCGACAGGGGGCGATTCACCCCTCCACTTT CASSATGGDSPLHF
TRBJ2-7 TRBV6-5 TRBD2 - TGTGCCAGCAGGTCGGGACTAGCGGCCTCCTACGAGCAGTACTTC CASRSGLAASYEQYF
TRBJ2-5 TRBV2 TRBD2 - TGTGCCAACGCGGGGGGGGGTCAAGAGACCCAGTACTTC CANAGGGQETQYF
TRBJ2-2 TRBV5-4 - once TGTGCCAGCAGCTCGGAGAACACCGGGGAGCTGTTTTTT CASSSENTGELFF
TRBJ1-5 TRBV5-1 TRBD1 - TGCGCCAGCAGTCCCGGGACAGGCCTTCAGCCCCAGCATTTT CASSPGTGLQPQHF
TRBJ2-3 TRBV5-1 TRBD2 - TGCGCCAGCGGCGTAGCGGGGGAACCAGATACGCAGTATTTT CASGVAGEPDTQYF
TRBJ2-2 TRBV4-2 - - TGTGCCAGCAGCCAAGATGGTAACAGGAGGACCGGGGAGCTGTTTTTT CASSQDGNRRTGELFF
TRBJ1-1 TRBV19 TRBD1 - TGTGCCAGTAGTAGGTGGCAGGGGGCGGGCACTGAAGCTTTCTTT CASSRWQGAGTEAFF
TRBJ2-7 TRBV4-2 - few TGTGCCAGCAGCCAAGATCCCCTAGCACGCTCCTACGAGCAGTACTTC CASSQDPLARSYEQYF
TRBJ1-2 TRBV7-9 TRBD1 - TGTGCCAGCAGCTTAGGGTTGTGGGGACAGGGAAGTAAAGATGGCTACACCTTC CASSLGLWGQGSKDGYTF
TRBJ2-7 TRBV5-4 TRBD1 - TGTGCCAGCAGCGGGGGACAGGGGACTTTTTACGAGCAGTACTTC CASSGGQGTFYEQYF
TRBJ1-5 TRBV2 - - TGTGCCAGCAGTCTCAAGGGGGGCAATCAGCCCCAGCATTTT CASSLKGGNQPQHF
TRBJ1-1 TRBV6-5 - - TGTGCCAGCAGTTACTCGGCCGGACGCGGGAGGCCTGAAGCTTTCTTT CASSYSAGRGRPEAFF
TRBJ2-1 TRBV20-1 - - TGCAGTGCTCTCAGTGAGCAGTTCTTC CSALSEQFF
TRBJ2-5 TRBV10-1 - - TGCGCCAGCAGTGGAGGGACCCAAGAGACCCAGTACTTC CASSGGTQETQYF
TRBJ2-5 TRBV6-5 - - TGTGCCAGCAGTTCCCTAAGGCAGGGTCGGCAAGAGACCCAGTACTTC CASSSLRQGRQETQYF